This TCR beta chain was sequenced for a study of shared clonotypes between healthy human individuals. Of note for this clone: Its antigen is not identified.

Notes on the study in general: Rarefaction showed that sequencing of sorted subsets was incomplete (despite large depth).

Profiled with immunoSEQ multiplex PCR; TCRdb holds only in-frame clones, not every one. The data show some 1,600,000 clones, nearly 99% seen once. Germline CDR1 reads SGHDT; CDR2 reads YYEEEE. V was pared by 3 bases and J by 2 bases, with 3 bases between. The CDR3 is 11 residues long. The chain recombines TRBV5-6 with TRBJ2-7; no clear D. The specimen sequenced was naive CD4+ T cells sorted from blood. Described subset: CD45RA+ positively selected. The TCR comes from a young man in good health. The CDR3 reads CASSYTYEQYF. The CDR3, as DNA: TGTGCCAGCAGCTATACCTACGAGCAGTACTTC.